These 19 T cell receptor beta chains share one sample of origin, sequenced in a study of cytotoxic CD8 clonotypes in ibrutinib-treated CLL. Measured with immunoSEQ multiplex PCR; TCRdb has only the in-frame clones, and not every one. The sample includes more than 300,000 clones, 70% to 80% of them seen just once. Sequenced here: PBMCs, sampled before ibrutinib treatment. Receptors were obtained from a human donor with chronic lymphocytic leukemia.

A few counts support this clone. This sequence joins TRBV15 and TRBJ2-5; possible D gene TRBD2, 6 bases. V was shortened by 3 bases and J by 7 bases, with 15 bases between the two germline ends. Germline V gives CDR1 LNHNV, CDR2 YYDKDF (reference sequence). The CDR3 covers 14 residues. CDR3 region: CATSSQTSGGTQYF. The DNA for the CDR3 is TGTGCCACCAGCAGCCAGACTAGTGGGGGGACCCAGTACTTC.

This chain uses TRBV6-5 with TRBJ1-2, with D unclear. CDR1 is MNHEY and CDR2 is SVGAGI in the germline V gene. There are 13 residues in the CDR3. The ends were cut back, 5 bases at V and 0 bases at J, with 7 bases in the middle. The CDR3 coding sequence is TGTGCCAGCAGTAGGATAGCTAACTATGGCTACACCTTC. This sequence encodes CASSRIANYGYTF.

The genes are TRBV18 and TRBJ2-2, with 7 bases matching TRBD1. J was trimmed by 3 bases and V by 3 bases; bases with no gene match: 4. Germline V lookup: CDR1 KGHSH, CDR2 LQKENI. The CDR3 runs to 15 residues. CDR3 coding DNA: TGTGCCAGCTCACCTCGACAGGGCGACACCGGGGAGCTGTTTTTT. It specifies CASSPRQGDTGELFF.

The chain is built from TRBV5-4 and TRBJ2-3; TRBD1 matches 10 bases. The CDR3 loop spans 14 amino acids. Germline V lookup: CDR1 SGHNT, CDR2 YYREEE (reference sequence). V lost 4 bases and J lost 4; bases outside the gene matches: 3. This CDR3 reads CASSTDRGADTQYF. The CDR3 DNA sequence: TGTGCCAGCAGCACGGACAGGGGGGCAGATACGCAGTATTTT. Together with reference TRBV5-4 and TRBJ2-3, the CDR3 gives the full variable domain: ETGVTQSPTHLIKTRGQQVTLRCSSQSGHNTVSWYQQALGQGPQFIFQYYREEENGRGNFPPRFSGLQFPNYSSELNVNALELDDSALYLCASSTDRGADTQYFGPGTRLTVL.

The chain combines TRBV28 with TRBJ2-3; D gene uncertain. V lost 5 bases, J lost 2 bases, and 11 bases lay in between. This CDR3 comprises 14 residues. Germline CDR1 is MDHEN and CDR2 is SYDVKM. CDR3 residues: CASSISIPTDTQYF. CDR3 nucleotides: TGTGCCAGCAGTATATCGATTCCCACAGATACGCAGTATTTT.

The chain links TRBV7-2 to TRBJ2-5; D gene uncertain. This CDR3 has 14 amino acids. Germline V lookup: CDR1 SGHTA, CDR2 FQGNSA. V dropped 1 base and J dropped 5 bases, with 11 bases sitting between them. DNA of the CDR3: TGTGCCAGCAGCTTAGGGGTGGGCCTGGAGACCCAGTACTTC. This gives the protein CASSLGVGLETQYF. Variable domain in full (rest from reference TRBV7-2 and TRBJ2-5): GAGVSQSPSNKVTEKGKDVELRCDPISGHTALYWYRQSLGQGLEFLIYFQGNSAPDKSGLPSDRFSAERTGGSVSTLTIQRTQQEDSAVYLCASSLGVGLETQYFGPGTRLLVL.

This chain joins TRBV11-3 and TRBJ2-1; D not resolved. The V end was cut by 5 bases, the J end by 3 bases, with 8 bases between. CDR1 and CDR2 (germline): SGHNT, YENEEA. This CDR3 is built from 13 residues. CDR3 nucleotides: TGTGCCAGCAGCCTAGGGCTCTACAATGAGCAGTTCTTC. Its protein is CASSLGLYNEQFF.

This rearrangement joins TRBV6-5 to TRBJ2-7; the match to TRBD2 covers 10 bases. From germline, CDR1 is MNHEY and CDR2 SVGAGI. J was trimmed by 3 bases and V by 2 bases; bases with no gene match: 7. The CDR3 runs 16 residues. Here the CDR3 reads CASSYATVAGGYEQYF. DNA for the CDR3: TGTGCCAGCAGTTACGCAACTGTAGCGGGAGGCTACGAGCAGTACTTC.

Here the CDR3 reads CASSLGSLTGNQPQHF. The CDR3 nucleotides are TGCGCCAGCAGCTTGGGTTCGCTTACGGGCAATCAGCCCCAGCATTTT. This rearrangement joins TRBV5-1 to TRBJ1-5; D is ambiguous. The V end lost 0 bases, the J end lost 2 bases, and 12 bases lay between the germline ends. Germline V gene data show CDR1 as SGHRS and CDR2 as YFSETQ. The CDR3 has 16 residues.

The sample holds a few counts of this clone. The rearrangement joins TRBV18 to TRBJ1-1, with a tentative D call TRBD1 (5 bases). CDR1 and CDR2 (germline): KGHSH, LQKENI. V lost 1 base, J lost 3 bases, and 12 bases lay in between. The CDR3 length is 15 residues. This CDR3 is CASSPQGEGYTEAFF. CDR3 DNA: TGTGCCAGCTCACCACAGGGAGAGGGGTACACTGAAGCTTTCTTT.

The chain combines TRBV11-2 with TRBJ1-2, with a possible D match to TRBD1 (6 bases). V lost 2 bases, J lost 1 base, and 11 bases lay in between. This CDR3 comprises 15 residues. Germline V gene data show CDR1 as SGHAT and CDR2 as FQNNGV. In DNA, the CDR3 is TGTGCCAGCAGCTTAAGGGGGGGAGGTAACTATGGCTACACCTTC. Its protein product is CASSLRGGGNYGYTF.

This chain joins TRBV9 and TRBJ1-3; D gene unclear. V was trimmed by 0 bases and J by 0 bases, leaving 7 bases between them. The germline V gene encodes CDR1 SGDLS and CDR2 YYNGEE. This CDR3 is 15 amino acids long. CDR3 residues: CASSVVGNSGNTIYF. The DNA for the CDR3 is TGTGCCAGCAGCGTAGTGGGCAACTCTGGAAACACCATATATTTT.

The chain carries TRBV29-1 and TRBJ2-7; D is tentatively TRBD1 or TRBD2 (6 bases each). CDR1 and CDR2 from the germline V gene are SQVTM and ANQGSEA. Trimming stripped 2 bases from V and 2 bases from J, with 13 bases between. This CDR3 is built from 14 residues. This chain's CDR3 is CSVERRDKTYEQYF. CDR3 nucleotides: TGCAGCGTTGAACGGCGGGACAAGACCTACGAGCAGTACTTC.

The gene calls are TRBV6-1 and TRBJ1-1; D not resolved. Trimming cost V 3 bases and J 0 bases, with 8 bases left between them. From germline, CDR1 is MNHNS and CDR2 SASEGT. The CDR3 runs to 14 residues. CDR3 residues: CASSDSGVNTEAFF. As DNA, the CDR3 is TGTGCCAGCAGTGACAGTGGGGTGAACACTGAAGCTTTCTTT.

Here the CDR3 reads CSEADTYNEQFF. The CDR3 DNA is TGCAGCGAAGCGGACACCTACAATGAGCAGTTCTTC. The V gene is TRBV29-1, the J gene TRBJ2-1, with D tentatively TRBD1 or TRBD2 (5 bases each). Germline V gene sequence: CDR1 SQVTM, CDR2 ANQGSEA. V was shortened by 7 bases and J by 2 bases, with 9 bases between the two germline ends. This CDR3 has 12 amino acids.

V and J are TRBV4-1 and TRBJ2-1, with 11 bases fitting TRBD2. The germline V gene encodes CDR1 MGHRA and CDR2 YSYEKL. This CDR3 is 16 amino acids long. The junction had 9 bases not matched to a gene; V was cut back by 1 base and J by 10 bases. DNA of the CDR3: TGCGCCAGCAGCCAAGTAACTAGCGGGAGATCATGGGAGCAGTTCTTC. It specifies CASSQVTSGRSWEQFF.

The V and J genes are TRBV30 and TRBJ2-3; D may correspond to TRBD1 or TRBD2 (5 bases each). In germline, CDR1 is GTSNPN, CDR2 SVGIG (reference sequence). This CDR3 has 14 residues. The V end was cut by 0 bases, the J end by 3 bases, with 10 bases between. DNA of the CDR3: TGTGCCTGGAGTGTAACCGGGACGACAGATACGCAGTATTTT. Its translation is CAWSVTGTTDTQYF.

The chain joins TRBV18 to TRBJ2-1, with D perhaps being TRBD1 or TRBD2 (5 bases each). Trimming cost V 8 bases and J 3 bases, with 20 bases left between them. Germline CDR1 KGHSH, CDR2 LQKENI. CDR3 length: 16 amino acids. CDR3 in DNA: TGTGCCAGCCGACTCGTGGGGGACCTATACTACAATGAGCAGTTCTTC. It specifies CASRLVGDLYYNEQFF.

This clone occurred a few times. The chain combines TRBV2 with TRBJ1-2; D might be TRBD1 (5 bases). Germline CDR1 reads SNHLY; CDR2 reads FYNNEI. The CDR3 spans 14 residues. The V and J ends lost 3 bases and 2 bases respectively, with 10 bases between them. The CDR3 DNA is TGTGCCAGCAGTGACCACAGGAAGAACTATGGCTACACCTTC. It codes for CASSDHRKNYGYTF.